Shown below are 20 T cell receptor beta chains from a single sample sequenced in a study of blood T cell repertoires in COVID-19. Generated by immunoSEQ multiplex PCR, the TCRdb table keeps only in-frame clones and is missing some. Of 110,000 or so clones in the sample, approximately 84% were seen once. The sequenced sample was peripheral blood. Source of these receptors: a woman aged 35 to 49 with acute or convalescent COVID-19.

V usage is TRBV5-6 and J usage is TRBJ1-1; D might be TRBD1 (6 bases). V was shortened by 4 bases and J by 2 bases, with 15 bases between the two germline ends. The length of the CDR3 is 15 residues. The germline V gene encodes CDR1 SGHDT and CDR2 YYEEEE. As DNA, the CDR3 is TGTGCCAGCAGCCCAGAGTGGGGGGGCAACACTGAAGCTTTCTTT. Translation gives CASSPEWGGNTEAFF.

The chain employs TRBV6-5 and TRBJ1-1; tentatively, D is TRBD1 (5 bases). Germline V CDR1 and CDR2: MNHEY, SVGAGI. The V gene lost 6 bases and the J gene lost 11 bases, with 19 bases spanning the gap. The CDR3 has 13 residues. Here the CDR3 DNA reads TGTGCCAGCAGCCTTCGGGGCGGGAGAGGGGCTTTCTTT. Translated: CASSLRGGRGAFF.

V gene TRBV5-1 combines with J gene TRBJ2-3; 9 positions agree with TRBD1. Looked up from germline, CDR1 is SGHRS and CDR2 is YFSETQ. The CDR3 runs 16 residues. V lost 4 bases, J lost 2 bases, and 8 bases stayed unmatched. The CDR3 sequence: CASSPRQGGPTDTQYF. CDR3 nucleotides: TGCGCCAGCAGCCCTCGACAGGGGGGTCCCACAGATACGCAGTATTTT.

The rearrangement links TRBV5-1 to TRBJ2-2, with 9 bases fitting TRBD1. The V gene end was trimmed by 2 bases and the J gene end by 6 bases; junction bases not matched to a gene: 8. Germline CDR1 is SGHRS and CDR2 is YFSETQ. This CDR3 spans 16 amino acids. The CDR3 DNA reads TGCGCCAGCAGCTTTCAACAGGGGGCGGAAGCCGGGGAGCTGTTTTTT. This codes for CASSFQQGAEAGELFF.

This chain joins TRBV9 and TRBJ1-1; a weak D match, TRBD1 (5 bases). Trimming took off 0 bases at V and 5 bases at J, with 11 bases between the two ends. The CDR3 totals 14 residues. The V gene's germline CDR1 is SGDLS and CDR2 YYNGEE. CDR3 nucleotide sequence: TGTGCCAGCAGCGTAGACCCAGGGCAGACTGAAGCTTTCTTT. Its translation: CASSVDPGQTEAFF.

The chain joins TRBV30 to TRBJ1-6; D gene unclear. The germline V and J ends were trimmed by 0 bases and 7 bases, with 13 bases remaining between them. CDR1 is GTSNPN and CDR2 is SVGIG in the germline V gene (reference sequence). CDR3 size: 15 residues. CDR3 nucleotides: TGTGCCTGGAGTGTACTACGGAATTCCAATTCACCCCTCCACTTT. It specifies CAWSVLRNSNSPLHF.

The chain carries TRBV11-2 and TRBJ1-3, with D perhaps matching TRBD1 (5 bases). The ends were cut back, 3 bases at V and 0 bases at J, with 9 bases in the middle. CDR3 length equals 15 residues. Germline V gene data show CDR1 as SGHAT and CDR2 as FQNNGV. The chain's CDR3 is CASSFMGGSGNTIYF. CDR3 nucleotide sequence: TGTGCCAGCAGCTTCATGGGGGGCTCTGGAAACACCATATATTTT.

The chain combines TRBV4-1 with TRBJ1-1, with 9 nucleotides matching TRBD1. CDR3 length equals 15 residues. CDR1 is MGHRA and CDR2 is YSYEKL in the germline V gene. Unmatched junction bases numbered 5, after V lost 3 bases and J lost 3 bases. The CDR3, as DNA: TGCGCCAGCAGCCACGGGGACAGGGACGACACTGAAGCTTTCTTT. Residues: CASSHGDRDDTEAFF.

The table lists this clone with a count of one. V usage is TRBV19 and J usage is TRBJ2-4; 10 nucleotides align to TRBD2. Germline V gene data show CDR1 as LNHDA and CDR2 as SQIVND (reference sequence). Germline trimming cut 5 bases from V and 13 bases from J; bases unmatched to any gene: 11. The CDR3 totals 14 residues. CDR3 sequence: CASSSSGGISSQYF. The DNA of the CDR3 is TGTGCCAGTAGTTCTAGCGGGGGAATCTCTAGCCAGTACTTC.

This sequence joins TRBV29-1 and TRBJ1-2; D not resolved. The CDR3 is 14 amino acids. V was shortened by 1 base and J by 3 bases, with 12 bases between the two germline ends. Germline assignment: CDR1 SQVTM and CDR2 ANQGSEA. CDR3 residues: CSVEAVGRYYGYTF. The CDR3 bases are TGCAGCGTTGAAGCCGTTGGCAGATACTATGGCTACACCTTC. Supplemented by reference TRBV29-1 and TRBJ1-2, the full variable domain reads SAVISQKPSRDICQRGTSLTIQCQVDSQVTMMFWYRQQPGQSLTLIATANQGSEATYESGFVIDKFPISRPNLTFSTLTVSNMSPEDSSIYLCSVEAVGRYYGYTFGSGTRLTVV.

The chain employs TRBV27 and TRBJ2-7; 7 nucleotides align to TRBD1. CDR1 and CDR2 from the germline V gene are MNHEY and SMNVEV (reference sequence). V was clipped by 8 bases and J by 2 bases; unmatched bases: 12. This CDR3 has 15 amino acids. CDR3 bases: TGTGCCAGCCGAAAAAAACAGGGGTCCCCCTACGAGCAGTACTTC. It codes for CASRKKQGSPYEQYF.

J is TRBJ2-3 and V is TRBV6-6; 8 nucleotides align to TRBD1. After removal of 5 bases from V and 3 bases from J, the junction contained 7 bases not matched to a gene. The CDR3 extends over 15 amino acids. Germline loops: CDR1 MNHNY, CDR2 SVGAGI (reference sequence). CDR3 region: CASSDRGRGTDTQYF. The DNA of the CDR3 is TGTGCCAGCAGTGACAGGGGCCGAGGGACAGATACGCAGTATTTT.

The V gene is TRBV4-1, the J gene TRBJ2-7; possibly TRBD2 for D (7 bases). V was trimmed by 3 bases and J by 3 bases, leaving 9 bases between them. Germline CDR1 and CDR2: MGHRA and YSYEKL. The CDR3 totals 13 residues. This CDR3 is CASSQGGGYEQYF. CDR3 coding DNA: TGCGCCAGCAGCCAGGGAGGGGGCTACGAGCAGTACTTC.

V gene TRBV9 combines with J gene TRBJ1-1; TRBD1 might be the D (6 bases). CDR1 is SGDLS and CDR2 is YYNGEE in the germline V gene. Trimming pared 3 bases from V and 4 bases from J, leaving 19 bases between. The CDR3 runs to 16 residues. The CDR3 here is CASSATGGARGTEAFF. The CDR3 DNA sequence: TGTGCCAGCAGCGCCACCGGGGGGGCCCGGGGCACTGAAGCTTTCTTT.

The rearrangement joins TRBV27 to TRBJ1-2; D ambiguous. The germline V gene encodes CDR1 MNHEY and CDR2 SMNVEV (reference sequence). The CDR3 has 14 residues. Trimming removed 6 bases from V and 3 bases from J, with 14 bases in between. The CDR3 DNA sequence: TGTGCCAGCAGCCCTGGGTCCGCGGACTATGGCTACACCTTC. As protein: CASSPGSADYGYTF.

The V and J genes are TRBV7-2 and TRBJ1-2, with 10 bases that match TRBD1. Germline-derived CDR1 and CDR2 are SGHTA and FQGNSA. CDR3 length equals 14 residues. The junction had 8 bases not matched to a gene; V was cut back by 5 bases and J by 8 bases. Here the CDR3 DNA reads TGTGCCAGCAGCCCCTGGGACAGGGGAAGAGGCTACACCTTC. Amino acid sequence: CASSPWDRGRGYTF.

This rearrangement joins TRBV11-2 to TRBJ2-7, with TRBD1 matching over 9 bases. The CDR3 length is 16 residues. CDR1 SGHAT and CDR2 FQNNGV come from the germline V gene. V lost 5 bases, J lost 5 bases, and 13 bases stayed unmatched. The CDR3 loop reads CASSPLSRDRAHEQYF. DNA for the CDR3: TGTGCCAGCAGCCCTTTATCCCGGGACAGGGCTCACGAGCAGTACTTC.

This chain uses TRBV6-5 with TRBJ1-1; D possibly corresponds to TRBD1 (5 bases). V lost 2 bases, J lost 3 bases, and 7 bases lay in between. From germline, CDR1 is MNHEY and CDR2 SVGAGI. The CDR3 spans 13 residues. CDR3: CASSYGGDTEAFF. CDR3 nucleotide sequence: TGTGCCAGCAGTTACGGAGGGGACACTGAAGCTTTCTTT.

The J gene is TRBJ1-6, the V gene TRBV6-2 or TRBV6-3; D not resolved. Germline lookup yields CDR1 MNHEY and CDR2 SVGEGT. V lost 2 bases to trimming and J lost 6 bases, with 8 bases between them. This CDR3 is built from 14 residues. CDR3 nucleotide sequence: TGTGCCAGCAGTTACCCTGCCGGTAATTCACCCCTCCACTTT. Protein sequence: CASSYPAGNSPLHF.

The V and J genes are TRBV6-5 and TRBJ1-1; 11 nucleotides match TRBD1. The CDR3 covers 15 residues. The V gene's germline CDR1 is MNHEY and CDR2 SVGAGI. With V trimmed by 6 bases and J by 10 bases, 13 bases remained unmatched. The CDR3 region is CASRDGTGGKTGAFF. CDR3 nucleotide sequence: TGTGCCAGCAGAGACGGGACAGGGGGAAAAACGGGAGCTTTCTTT.